This T cell receptor beta chain is from a study of cytomegalovirus exposure and HLA in healthy donors. Study-wide results and caveats: A later analysis appeared to link common viral pathogens to several of the most significant clusters.

The CDR3 runs 15 residues. The germline gives CDR1 SGHRS, CDR2 YFSETQ. V lost 5 bases and J lost 5; bases outside the gene matches: 9. Remarks on this clone: Its antigen is undetermined.

The PCR ran on 60 Vbeta and 13 Jbeta primers. Original methodology: An analysis that came later counted some 81 million unique TCR beta chains, approximately 10 million shared. Libraries were prepared by immunoSEQ multiplex PCR; TCRdb keeps only in-frame clonotypes and omits some of them. The V and J calls and clone size were taken over from that table, and D and trimming were inferred from the DNA. The data show 100,000 or so clones, about 79% seen once. The sample comprised PBMCs. The gene calls are TRBV5-1 and TRBJ2-1, with 8 nucleotides matching TRBD2. The clonotype originates from a woman aged 18-29 years in good health and CMV-seronegative. The CDR3 here is CASRRDGRENNEQFF. The CDR3 DNA is TGCGCCAGCAGAAGGGACGGGAGGGAGAACAATGAGCAGTTCTTC.